These T cell receptor beta chains were read from a single sample in a study of blood T cells in healthy people across ages. Via MiXCR, TCRdb re-called the 5' RACE reads, giving one row per CDR3 protein. The table shows 650,000 to 900,000 distinct CDR3 sequences, with under 80% occurring only once. Sequencing was done on a sample of blood. These receptors all stem from a young man in good health. The CDR3 runs from the conserved cysteine through the conserved F or W. D genes are given only for firm matches. Part of the rows lack a size; the others show once, few, many or a class for expanded clones.

CDR3 DNA: TGCAGCGTTCTCGGTCTTAGCTCCTACGAGCAGTACTTC
CDR3 protein: CSVLGLSSYEQYF
J gene: TRBJ2-7
D gene: NA
V gene: TRBV29-1
clone size: NA

CDR3 DNA: TGCAGCGTCCCTGGGACGGGGGCAGGAGAGACCCAGTACTTC
CDR3 protein: CSVPGTGAGETQYF
J gene: TRBJ2-5
D gene: NA
V gene: TRBV29-1
clone size: NA

CDR3 DNA: TGTGCCAGCAGCTACACGGATAGGCAGACCCAGTACTTC
CDR3 protein: CASSYTDRQTQYF
J gene: TRBJ2-5
D gene: NA
V gene: TRBV7-6
clone size: few

CDR3 DNA: TGTGCCAGCAGCCAAGGGGACAGGCCTCCTGGCGAGCAGTACTTC
CDR3 protein: CASSQGDRPPGEQYF
J gene: TRBJ2-7
D gene: TRBD1
V gene: TRBV3-1
clone size: few

CDR3 DNA: TGTGCCAGCAGCCAAGAGGACAGGGCCAACACTGAAGCTTTCTTT
CDR3 protein: CASSQEDRANTEAFF
J gene: TRBJ1-1
D gene: TRBD1
V gene: TRBV4-2
clone size: NA

CDR3 DNA: TGCAGCGCACTGACAGGGGACCCCTACGAGCAGTACTTC
CDR3 protein: CSALTGDPYEQYF
J gene: TRBJ2-7
D gene: TRBD1
V gene: TRBV29-1
clone size: NA

CDR3 DNA: TGCAGCGCCCCCCGACAGGAGAACACTGAAGCTTTCTTT
CDR3 protein: CSAPRQENTEAFF
J gene: TRBJ1-1
D gene: NA
V gene: TRBV29-1
clone size: NA

CDR3 DNA: TGTGCCAGCAGCTTAACGCGACAAGATACGCAGTATTTT
CDR3 protein: CASSLTRQDTQYF
J gene: TRBJ2-3
D gene: NA
V gene: TRBV7-3
clone size: few

CDR3 DNA: TGTGCCAGCAGCCTAGGGAGCGGGAGGGCCTTTTATGCAGATACGCAGTATTTT
CDR3 protein: CASSLGSGRAFYADTQYF
J gene: TRBJ2-3
D gene: TRBD2
V gene: TRBV3-1
clone size: NA

CDR3 DNA: TGTGCCAGCACCGAACTGCCAATGTCAGATACGCAGTATTTT
CDR3 protein: CASTELPMSDTQYF
J gene: TRBJ2-3
D gene: NA
V gene: TRBV7-3
clone size: NA

CDR3 DNA: TGCAGTGCTAAGGGAATGACTAGCGGGATAACCTACAATGAGCAGTTCTTC
CDR3 protein: CSAKGMTSGITYNEQFF
J gene: TRBJ2-1
D gene: TRBD2
V gene: TRBV20-1
clone size: NA

CDR3 DNA: TGTGCCAGCAGCCATTACCGGACAGGGACCAAAGAGACCCAGTACTTC
CDR3 protein: CASSHYRTGTKETQYF
J gene: TRBJ2-5
D gene: TRBD1
V gene: TRBV7-8
clone size: NA

CDR3 DNA: TGTGCCAGCAGTGTTCAGAATTCACCCCTCCACTTT
CDR3 protein: CASSVQNSPLHF
J gene: TRBJ1-6
D gene: NA
V gene: TRBV2
clone size: NA

CDR3 DNA: TGTGCCAGCAGCATTAGCGGTAATAGATTGGAGACCCAGTACTTC
CDR3 protein: CASSISGNRLETQYF
J gene: TRBJ2-5
D gene: NA
V gene: TRBV7-3
clone size: NA

CDR3 DNA: TGTGCCAGCAGCTTAGGGAGCGGGGGGGCCTACAATGAGCAGTTCTTC
CDR3 protein: CASSLGSGGAYNEQFF
J gene: TRBJ2-1
D gene: TRBD2
V gene: TRBV7-9
clone size: many

CDR3 DNA: TGCAGTGCTAGACTCTGCGGGACTCTCAATGAGCAGTTCTTC
CDR3 protein: CSARLCGTLNEQFF
J gene: TRBJ2-1
D gene: NA
V gene: TRBV20-1
clone size: NA